This T cell receptor beta chain stems from a study of human versus mouse CDR3 diversity and MHC coevolution. Sequenced by immunoSEQ multiplex PCR; TCRdb stores in-frame clones only, minus some. The repertoire includes roughly 81,000 clones, roughly 93% of them detected once, and around 1.3% sits in the top ten. Cells were CD45RO-negative CD62L-positive naive CD4 T cells sorted from PBMCs. Whole-study findings and limits: Humans had the largest estimated TCR beta repertoire, 1.5 million or so clonotypes.

In the case of this clone: What it binds is unknown.

This receptor was identified in a person aged 30-69 years in good health. The specimen sequenced was naive CD4+ T cells from blood. The subset: CD45RO-negative CD62L-positive naive CD4 T cells.

CDR3 bases: TGTGCCAGCAGCAGACGGACTAGCGGGAGAAGACGTGATGAGCAGTTCTTC. This encodes CASSRRTSGRRRDEQFF. The rearrangement joins TRBV9 to TRBJ2-1; 13 bases are shared with TRBD2. The CDR3 totals 17 residues. Germline CDR1 and CDR2: SGDLS and YYNGEE. Trimming took 4 bases from V and 8 from J; bases not matched to a gene: 12. Complete variable domain (other parts from reference TRBV9 and TRBJ2-1): DSGVTQTPKHLITATGQRVTLRCSPRSGDLSVYWYQQSLDQGLQFLIQYYNGEERAKGNILERFSAQQFPDLHSELNLSSLELGDSALYFCASSRRTSGRRRDEQFFGPGTRLTVL.